This TCR beta chain emerged from a study of beta chain features in type 1 diabetes. Deletions cut 3 bases from V and 5 bases from J, with 11 bases between. The germline CDR1 and CDR2 sequences are PRHDT and FYEKMQ (reference sequence). The CDR3 has 13 residues. The investigators reverse transcribed all of the isolated RNA, so they sequenced expressed TCRB transcripts. TCRdb keeps only in-frame clones here, not all; method: immunoSEQ multiplex PCR. Here the sample spans just over 450,000 clones, 30% being singletons. Study-level points and caveats: Shorter TCRB CDR3s, moderately but significantly so, were found in Type 1 diabetes patients in all four CD4+ subsets. For type 1 diabetes patients, VDJ junctions showed fewer insertions and more deletions. The study found that naive, central memory and Treg TCRB repertoires appeared more similar in patients than in healthy donors.

This clone was found a few times. Its specificity is not known. The receptor was derived from a man aged 18-30 years in good health. This chain joins TRBV13 and TRBJ2-7; TRBD2 is a possible D gene (5 bases). The sample was naive CD4+ T cells from blood. DNA for the CDR3: TGTGCCAGCAGCTTTAGCGATACCCACGAGCAGTACTTC. It codes for CASSFSDTHEQYF. Drawing the rest from reference TRBV13 and TRBJ2-7, the complete variable domain is AAGVIQSPRHLIKEKRETATLKCYPIPRHDTVYWYQQGPGQDPQFLISFYEKMQSDKGSIPDRFSAQQFSDYHSELNMSSLELGDSALYFCASSFSDTHEQYFGPGTRLTVT.